Detailed here is one TCR beta chain. Its antigen remains unidentified. The sample is drawn from a study of T cells in Graves' hyperthyroidism and ophthalmopathy. Study-level points and caveats: Onset of ophthalmopathy came a median approximately 6.5 months after the model predicted it.

TCR beta CDR3 sequences were amplified from RNA transcripts. The HTBI primer set drove a first-round RT-PCR of the TCR CDR3. TCRdb reprocessed the multiplex PCR reads via MiXCR and lists one record per CDR3 protein. The data show some 140,000 distinct CDR3 sequences, approximately 20% seen once. There are 12 residues in the CDR3. The germline V gene encodes CDR1 SQVTM and CDR2 ANQGSEA. The ends lost 5 bases at V and 2 bases at J; junction bases unmatched: 3. Out of more than 8 ml of fresh peripheral blood came the PBMCs. The sequencing sample was made of blood. The rearrangement joins TRBV29-1 to TRBJ2-7, with TRBD1 matching 7 bases. The sequence came from a woman between 50 and 59 years old with Graves' hyperthyroidism that later progressed to Graves' ophthalmopathy. CDR3 residues: CSVYQGAYEQYF. CDR3 sequence (DNA): TGCAGCGTTTACCAGGGGGCCTACGAGCAGTACTTC.